This T cell receptor (beta chain) was sequenced during a study of blood T cell repertoires in COVID-19. The CDR3 spans 15 residues. V trimming: 5 bases; J trimming: 4 bases; junction bases outside the gene matches: 8. Looked up from germline, CDR1 is MDHEN and CDR2 is SYDVKM. The assay was immunoSEQ multiplex PCR, and TCRdb's table has in-frame clones only and misses some. The table shows roughly 240,000 clones, with approximately 90% occurring only once. The J gene is TRBJ1-3, the V gene TRBV28; 7 bases fit TRBD1. The sequenced sample was PBMCs or T cells enriched from blood (not recorded which). This TCR was recovered from a man aged 50-59 years who had been exposed to COVID-19. The DNA for the CDR3 is TGTGCCAGCAGTGAAGGCGGGACAGAAGGAAACACCATATATTTT. Translating gives CASSEGGTEGNTIYF.